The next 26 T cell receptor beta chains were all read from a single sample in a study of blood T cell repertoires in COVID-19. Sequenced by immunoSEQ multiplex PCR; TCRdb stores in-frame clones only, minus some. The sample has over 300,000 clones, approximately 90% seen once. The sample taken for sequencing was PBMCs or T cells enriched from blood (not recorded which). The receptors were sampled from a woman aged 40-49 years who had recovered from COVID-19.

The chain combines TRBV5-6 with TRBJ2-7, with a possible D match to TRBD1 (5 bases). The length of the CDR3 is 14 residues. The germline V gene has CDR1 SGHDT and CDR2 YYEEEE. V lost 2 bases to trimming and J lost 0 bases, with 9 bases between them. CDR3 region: CASSLGVHSYEQYF. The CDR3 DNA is TGTGCCAGCAGCTTAGGGGTACACTCCTACGAGCAGTACTTC. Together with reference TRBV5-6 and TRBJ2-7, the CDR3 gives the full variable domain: DAGVTQSPTHLIKTRGQQVTLRCSPKSGHDTVSWYQQALGQGPQFIFQYYEEEERQRGNFPDRFSGHQFPNYSSELNVNALLLGDSALYLCASSLGVHSYEQYFGPGTRLTVT.

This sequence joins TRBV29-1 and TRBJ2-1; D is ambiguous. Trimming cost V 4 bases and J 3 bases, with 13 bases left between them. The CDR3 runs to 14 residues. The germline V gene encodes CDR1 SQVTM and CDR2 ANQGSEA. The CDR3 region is CSVGAIADYNEQFF. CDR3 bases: TGCAGCGTTGGAGCCATAGCTGACTACAATGAGCAGTTCTTC.

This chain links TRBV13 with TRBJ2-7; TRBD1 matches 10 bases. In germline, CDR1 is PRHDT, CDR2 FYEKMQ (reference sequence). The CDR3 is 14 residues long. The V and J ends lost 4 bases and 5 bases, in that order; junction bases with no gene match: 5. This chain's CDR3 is CASSSTGGGNEQYF. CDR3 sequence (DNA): TGTGCCAGCAGCTCGACAGGGGGCGGGAACGAGCAGTACTTC.

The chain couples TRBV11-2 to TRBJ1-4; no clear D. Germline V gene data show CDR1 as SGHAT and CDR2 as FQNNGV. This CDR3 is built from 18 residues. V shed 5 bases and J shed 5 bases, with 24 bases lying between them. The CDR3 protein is CASSPRQLGSPLNEKLFF. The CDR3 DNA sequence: TGTGCCAGCAGCCCGCGCCAGCTCGGGAGTCCTCTGAATGAAAAACTGTTTTTT.

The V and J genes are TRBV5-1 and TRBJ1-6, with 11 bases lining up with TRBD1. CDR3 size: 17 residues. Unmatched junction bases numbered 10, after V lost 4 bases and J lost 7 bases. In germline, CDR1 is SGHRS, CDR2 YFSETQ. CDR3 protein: CASSGHRDRGTNSPLHF. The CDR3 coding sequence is TGCGCCAGCAGCGGACATCGGGACAGGGGGACCAATTCACCCCTCCACTTT.

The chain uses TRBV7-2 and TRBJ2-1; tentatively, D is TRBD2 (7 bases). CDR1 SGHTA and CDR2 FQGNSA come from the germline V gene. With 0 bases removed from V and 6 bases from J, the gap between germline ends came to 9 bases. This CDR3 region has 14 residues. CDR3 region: CASSLAGGANEQFF. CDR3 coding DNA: TGTGCCAGCAGCTTAGCGGGGGGGGCCAATGAGCAGTTCTTC.

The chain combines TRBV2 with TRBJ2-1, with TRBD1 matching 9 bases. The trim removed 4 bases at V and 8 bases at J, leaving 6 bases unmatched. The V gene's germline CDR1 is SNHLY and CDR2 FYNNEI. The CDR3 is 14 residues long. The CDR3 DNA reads TGTGCCAGCAGTGCGGACAGGGGAGAGGATGAGCAGTTCTTC. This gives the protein CASSADRGEDEQFF.

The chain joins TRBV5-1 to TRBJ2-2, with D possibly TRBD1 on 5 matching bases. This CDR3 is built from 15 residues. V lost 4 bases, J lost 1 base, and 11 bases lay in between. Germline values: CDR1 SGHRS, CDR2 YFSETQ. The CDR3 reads CASSAQTGNTGELFF. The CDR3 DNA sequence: TGCGCCAGCAGCGCACAAACAGGGAACACCGGGGAGCTGTTTTTT.

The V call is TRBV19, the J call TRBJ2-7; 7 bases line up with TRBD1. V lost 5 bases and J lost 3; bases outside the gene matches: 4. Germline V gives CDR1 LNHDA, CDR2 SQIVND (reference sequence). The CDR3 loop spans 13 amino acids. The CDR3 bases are TGTGCCAGTAGTTTGCAGGGGGACTACGAGCAGTACTTC. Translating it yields CASSLQGDYEQYF.

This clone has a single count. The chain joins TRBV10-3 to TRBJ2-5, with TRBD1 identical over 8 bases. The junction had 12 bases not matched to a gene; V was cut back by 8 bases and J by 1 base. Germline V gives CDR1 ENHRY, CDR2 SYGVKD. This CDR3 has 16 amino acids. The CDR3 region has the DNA TGTGCCATCGGCTACAGGGGGTCCCCGAGCCAAGAGACCCAGTACTTC. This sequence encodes CAIGYRGSPSQETQYF.

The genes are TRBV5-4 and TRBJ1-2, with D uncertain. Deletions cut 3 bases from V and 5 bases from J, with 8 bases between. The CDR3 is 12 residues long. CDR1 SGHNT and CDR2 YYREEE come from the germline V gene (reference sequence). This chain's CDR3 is CASSYLNYGYTF. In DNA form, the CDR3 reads TGTGCCAGCAGCTATTTAAATTATGGCTACACCTTC.

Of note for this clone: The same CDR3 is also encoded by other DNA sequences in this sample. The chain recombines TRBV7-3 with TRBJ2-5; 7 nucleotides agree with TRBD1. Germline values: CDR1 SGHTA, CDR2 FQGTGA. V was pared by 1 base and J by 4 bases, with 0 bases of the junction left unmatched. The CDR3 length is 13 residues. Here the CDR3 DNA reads TGTGCCAGCAGCTTAAACAGGGGAGAGACCCAGTACTTC. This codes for CASSLNRGETQYF.

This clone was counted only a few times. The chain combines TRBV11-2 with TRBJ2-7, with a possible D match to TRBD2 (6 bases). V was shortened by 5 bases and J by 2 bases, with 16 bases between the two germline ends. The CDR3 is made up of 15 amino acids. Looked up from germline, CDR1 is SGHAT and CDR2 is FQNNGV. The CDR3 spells CASSPRDGSTYEQYF. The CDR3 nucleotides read TGTGCCAGCAGCCCGCGGGACGGATCAACCTACGAGCAGTACTTC.

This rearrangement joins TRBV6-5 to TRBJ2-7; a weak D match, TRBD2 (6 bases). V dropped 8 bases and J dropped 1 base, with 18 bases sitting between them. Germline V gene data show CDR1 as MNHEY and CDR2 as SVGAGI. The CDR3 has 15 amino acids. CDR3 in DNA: TGTGCCAGCGGGGTTTATGGGGGAGGTTCCTACGAGCAGTACTTC. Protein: CASGVYGGGSYEQYF.

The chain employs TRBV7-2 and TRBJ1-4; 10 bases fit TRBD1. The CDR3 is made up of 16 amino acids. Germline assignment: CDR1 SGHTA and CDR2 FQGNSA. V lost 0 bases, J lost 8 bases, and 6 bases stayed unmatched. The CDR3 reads CASSLAPGTGAEKLFF. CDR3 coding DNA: TGTGCCAGCAGCTTAGCCCCCGGGACAGGGGCGGAAAAACTGTTTTTT.

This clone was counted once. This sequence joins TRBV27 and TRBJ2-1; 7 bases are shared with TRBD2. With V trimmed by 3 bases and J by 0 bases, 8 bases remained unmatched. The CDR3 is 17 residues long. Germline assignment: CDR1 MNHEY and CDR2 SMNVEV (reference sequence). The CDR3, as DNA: TGTGCCAGCAGTTTCTCCACTAGCGATAGCTCCTACAATGAGCAGTTCTTC. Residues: CASSFSTSDSSYNEQFF.

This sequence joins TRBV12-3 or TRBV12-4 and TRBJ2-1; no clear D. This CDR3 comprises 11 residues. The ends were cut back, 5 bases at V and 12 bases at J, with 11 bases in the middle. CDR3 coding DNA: TGTGCCAGCAGTGTGAGGTTAGGGCAGTTCTTC. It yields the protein CASSVRLGQFF.

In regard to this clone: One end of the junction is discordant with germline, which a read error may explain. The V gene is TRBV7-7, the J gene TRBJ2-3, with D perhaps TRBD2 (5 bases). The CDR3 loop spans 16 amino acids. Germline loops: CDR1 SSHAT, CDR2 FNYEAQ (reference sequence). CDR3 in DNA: TGTGCTAGCAGCCATAGACTAAGCGGTATTACAGATACGCAGTATTTT. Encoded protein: CASSHRLSGITDTQYF.

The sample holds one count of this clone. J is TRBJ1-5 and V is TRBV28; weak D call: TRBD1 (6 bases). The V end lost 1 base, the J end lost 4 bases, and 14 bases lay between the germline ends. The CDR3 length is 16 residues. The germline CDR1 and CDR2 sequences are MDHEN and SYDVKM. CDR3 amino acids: CASSLLSRGGNQPQHF. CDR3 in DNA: TGTGCCAGCAGTTTATTAAGCAGGGGAGGGAATCAGCCCCAGCATTTT.

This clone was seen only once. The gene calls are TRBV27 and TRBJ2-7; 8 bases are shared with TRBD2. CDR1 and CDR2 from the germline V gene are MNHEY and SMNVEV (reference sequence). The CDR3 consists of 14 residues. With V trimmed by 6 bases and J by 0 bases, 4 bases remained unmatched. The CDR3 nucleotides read TGTGCCAGCAGCGTAGCGGGAAGCTCCTACGAGCAGTACTTC. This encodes CASSVAGSSYEQYF.

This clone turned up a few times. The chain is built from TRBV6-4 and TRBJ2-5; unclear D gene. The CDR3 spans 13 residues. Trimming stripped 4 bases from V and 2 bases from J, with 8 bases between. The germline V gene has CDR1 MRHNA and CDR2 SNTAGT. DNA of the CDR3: TGTGCCAGCAGTGCAGAGGAGCAAGAGACCCAGTACTTC. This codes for CASSAEEQETQYF.

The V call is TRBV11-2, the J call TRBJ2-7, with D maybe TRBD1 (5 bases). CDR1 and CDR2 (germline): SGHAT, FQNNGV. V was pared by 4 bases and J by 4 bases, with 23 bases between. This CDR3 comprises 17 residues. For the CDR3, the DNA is TGTGCCAGCAGCTATTATAGGGGTTCAGATAATTTTTACGAGCAGTACTTC. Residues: CASSYYRGSDNFYEQYF. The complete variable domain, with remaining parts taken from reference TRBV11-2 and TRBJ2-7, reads EAGVAQSPRYKIIEKRQSVAFWCNPISGHATLYWYQQILGQGPKLLIQFQNNGVVDDSQLPKDRFSAERLKGVDSTLKIQPAKLEDSAVYLCASSYYRGSDNFYEQYFGPGTRLTVT.

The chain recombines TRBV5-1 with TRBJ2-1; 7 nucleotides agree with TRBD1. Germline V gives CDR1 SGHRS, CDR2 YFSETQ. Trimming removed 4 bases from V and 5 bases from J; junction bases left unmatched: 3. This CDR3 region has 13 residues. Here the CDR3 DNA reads TGCGCCAGCAGCAGGACAGGACACAATGAGCAGTTCTTC. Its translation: CASSRTGHNEQFF. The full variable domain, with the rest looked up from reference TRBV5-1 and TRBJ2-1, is KAGVTQTPRYLIKTRGQQVTLSCSPISGHRSVSWYQQTPGQGLQFLFEYFSETQRNKGNFPGRFSGRQFSNSRSEMNVSTLELGDSALYLCASSRTGHNEQFFGPGTRLTVL.

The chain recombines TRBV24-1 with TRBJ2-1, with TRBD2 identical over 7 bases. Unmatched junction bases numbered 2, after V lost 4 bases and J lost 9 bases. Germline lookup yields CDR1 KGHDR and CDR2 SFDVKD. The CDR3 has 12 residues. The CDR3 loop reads CATSDTSVEQFF. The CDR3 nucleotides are TGTGCCACCAGTGACACTAGCGTTGAGCAGTTCTTC.

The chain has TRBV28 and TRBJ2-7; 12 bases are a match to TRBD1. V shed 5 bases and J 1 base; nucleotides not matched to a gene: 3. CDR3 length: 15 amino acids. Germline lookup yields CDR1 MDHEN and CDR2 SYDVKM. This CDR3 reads CASSTGQGASYEQYF. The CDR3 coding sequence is TGTGCCAGCAGTACGGGACAGGGGGCATCCTACGAGCAGTACTTC.

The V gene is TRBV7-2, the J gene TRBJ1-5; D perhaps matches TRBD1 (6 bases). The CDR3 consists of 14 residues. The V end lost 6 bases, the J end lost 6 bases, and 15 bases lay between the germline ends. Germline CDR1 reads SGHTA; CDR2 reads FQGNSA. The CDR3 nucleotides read TGTGCCAGCAGGTCTCAGGGGAGGGGTCAGCCCCAGCATTTT. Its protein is CASRSQGRGQPQHF.